The 29 T cell receptor beta chains below come from one sample, sequenced in a study of blood T cell repertoires in COVID-19. Profiled with immunoSEQ multiplex PCR; TCRdb holds only in-frame clones, not every one. The sample comprises approximately 300,000 clones, around 85% of which are singletons, and about 2% rests with the top ten. Material: PBMCs or T cells enriched from blood (not recorded which). The receptor source for this set is a woman younger than 45 who had been exposed to COVID-19.

The chain couples TRBV30 to TRBJ1-1; 11 bases agree with TRBD1. CDR1 GTSNPN and CDR2 SVGIG come from the germline V gene (reference sequence). The CDR3 has 14 amino acids. V lost 3 bases to trimming and J lost 4 bases; unmatched junction nucleotides: 4. CDR3 coding DNA: TGTGCCTGGAGCCCCGGGACAGGGGGCACTGAAGCTTTCTTT. Amino acids: CAWSPGTGGTEAFF.

This clone came up once. The gene calls are TRBV5-1 and TRBJ2-7, with 9 bases lining up with TRBD1. V shed 4 bases, J shed 4 bases, and the junction held 9 bases outside the gene matches. The CDR3 extends over 15 amino acids. Per the germline V gene, CDR1 is SGHRS and CDR2 is YFSETQ. The CDR3 region is CASSLTGTGSYEQYF. DNA of the CDR3: TGCGCCAGCAGCCTGACCGGGACAGGGTCATACGAGCAGTACTTC.

J is TRBJ2-1 and V is TRBV9, with 9 bases matching TRBD2. There are 14 residues in the CDR3. Trimming took 6 bases from V and 10 from J; bases not matched to a gene: 11. Germline values: CDR1 SGDLS, CDR2 YYNGEE. This CDR3 reads CASTRLAEAREQFF. The CDR3 DNA follows: TGTGCCAGCACAAGACTAGCGGAGGCTAGGGAGCAGTTCTTC.

This clone has just a few counts. J is TRBJ1-2 and V is TRBV5-1, with 9 bases identical to TRBD1. This CDR3 spans 16 amino acids. CDR1 and CDR2 (germline): SGHRS, YFSETQ. Trimming took 7 bases from V and 5 from J; bases not matched to a gene: 15. The CDR3 protein is CASSTGLGDRVYGYTF. In nucleotides, the CDR3 is TGCGCCAGCTCAACGGGACTGGGGGACAGGGTATATGGCTACACCTTC.

The rearrangement joins TRBV19 to TRBJ1-2; a possible D gene is TRBD1 (6 bases). The length of the CDR3 is 16 residues. V dropped 3 bases and J dropped 2 bases, with 16 bases sitting between them. Germline V gene sequence: CDR1 LNHDA, CDR2 SQIVND (reference sequence). The CDR3 reads CASSMDSSIMNYGYTF. CDR3 nucleotide sequence: TGTGCCAGTAGTATGGACAGTTCCATTATGAACTATGGCTACACCTTC.

J is TRBJ2-7 and V is TRBV19; tentatively, D is TRBD1 (6 bases). The V end was cut by 3 bases, the J end by 2 bases, with 8 bases between. Germline lookup yields CDR1 LNHDA and CDR2 SQIVND (reference sequence). The length of the CDR3 is 13 residues. DNA for the CDR3: TGTGCCAGTAGTATGGACAGAGCCTACGAGCAGTACTTC. Amino acids: CASSMDRAYEQYF.

This rearrangement joins TRBV27 to TRBJ2-7; possibly TRBD2 for D (6 bases). V dropped 1 base and J dropped 2 bases, with 15 bases sitting between them. The germline CDR1 and CDR2 sequences are MNHEY and SMNVEV (reference sequence). The CDR3 length is 16 residues. CDR3 residues: CASSLYDPLATYEQYF. The DNA for the CDR3 is TGTGCCAGCAGTTTATATGACCCCCTAGCGACCTACGAGCAGTACTTC.

This chain links TRBV6-1 with TRBJ2-7; no firm D call. Trimming stripped 1 base from V and 7 bases from J, with 8 bases between. The CDR3 spans 12 residues. CDR1 and CDR2 (germline): MNHNS, SASEGT. Written as DNA, the CDR3 is TGTGCCAGCAGTGAAGAAAAGACAGAGCAGTACTTC. Translation gives CASSEEKTEQYF.

The genes are TRBV6-5 and TRBJ1-6, with a weak D call TRBD1 (6 bases). This CDR3 has 12 residues. Germline lookup yields CDR1 MNHEY and CDR2 SVGAGI. V dropped 7 bases and J dropped 9 bases, with 10 bases sitting between them. This chain's CDR3 is CASNTGSSPLHF. CDR3 coding DNA: TGTGCCAGCAACACAGGGAGTTCACCCCTCCACTTT.

V is TRBV4-1 and J is TRBJ2-1, with 11 bases identical to TRBD1. Trimming at V came to 4 bases and at J to 10 bases, leaving 12 bases not matched to a gene. CDR1 and CDR2 from the germline V gene are MGHRA and YSYEKL. The CDR3 length is 16 residues. The CDR3 coding sequence is TGCGCCAGCAGCCGAGGACAGGGGGCTACGCCAAGAGAGCAGTTCTTC. Protein sequence: CASSRGQGATPREQFF.

This clone was detected once. The chain couples TRBV5-1 to TRBJ2-1; tentative D call: TRBD2 (5 bases). The V end lost 4 bases, the J end lost 0 bases, and 11 bases lay between the germline ends. The CDR3 covers 15 residues. The germline CDR1 and CDR2 sequences are SGHRS and YFSETQ. The CDR3 loop is CASSTEVGSYNEQFF. CDR3 DNA: TGCGCCAGCAGCACGGAGGTGGGCTCCTACAATGAGCAGTTCTTC. Full variable domain (outside the CDR3, taken from reference TRBV5-1 and TRBJ2-1): KAGVTQTPRYLIKTRGQQVTLSCSPISGHRSVSWYQQTPGQGLQFLFEYFSETQRNKGNFPGRFSGRQFSNSRSEMNVSTLELGDSALYLCASSTEVGSYNEQFFGPGTRLTVL.

A few counts support this clone. The rearrangement joins TRBV13 to TRBJ2-1, with TRBD2 as a possible D gene (6 bases). V gave up 3 bases and J gave up 5 bases, with 8 bases separating them. CDR3 length: 13 residues. The germline gives CDR1 PRHDT, CDR2 FYEKMQ (reference sequence). The CDR3 is CASSFGTHNEQFF. The CDR3 DNA reads as TGTGCCAGCAGCTTCGGGACTCACAATGAGCAGTTCTTC. Together with reference TRBV13 and TRBJ2-1, the CDR3 gives the full variable domain: AAGVIQSPRHLIKEKRETATLKCYPIPRHDTVYWYQQGPGQDPQFLISFYEKMQSDKGSIPDRFSAQQFSDYHSELNMSSLELGDSALYFCASSFGTHNEQFFGPGTRLTVL.

V and J are TRBV21-1 and TRBJ2-3; TRBD1, the table's D call, lacks a check against the DNA. TRBV21-1 counts as a pseudogene. The length of the CDR3 is 15 residues. The CDR3 coding sequence is TGTGCCAGCGTCCACCGGGACAGGGGTACAGATACGCAGTATTTT. It is translated as CASVHRDRGTDTQYF.

The CDR3 reads CASSSPGTGSEQYF. The CDR3 nucleotides read TGTGCCAGCAGTTCCCCAGGGACAGGGTCCGAGCAGTACTTC. The V gene is TRBV28, the J gene TRBJ2-7, with 9 nucleotides matching TRBD1. V gave up 4 bases and J gave up 6 bases; unmatched junction bases: 7. The CDR3 has 14 residues. Germline CDR1 is MDHEN and CDR2 is SYDVKM. The full variable domain, its missing parts supplied by reference TRBV28 and TRBJ2-7, is DVKVTQSSRYLVKRTGEKVFLECVQDMDHENMFWYRQDPGLGLRLIYFSYDVKMKEKGDIPEGYSVSREKKERFSLILESASTNQTSMYLCASSSPGTGSEQYFGPGTRLTVT.

This clone has just one count. The chain has TRBV2 and TRBJ1-1; D might be TRBD1 (6 bases). The V end was cut by 5 bases, the J end by 5 bases, with 18 bases between. From germline, CDR1 is SNHLY and CDR2 FYNNEI. The CDR3 consists of 15 residues. CDR3 coding DNA: TGTGCCAGCAGTAAACAGGGTTTAAAGGGGACTGAAGCTTTCTTT. Encoded protein: CASSKQGLKGTEAFF.

The gene calls are TRBV7-8 and TRBJ1-5; 8 nucleotides match TRBD1. Germline V gene data show CDR1 as SGHVS and CDR2 as FQNEAQ. The V segment lost 5 bases and the J segment 6 bases; nucleotides outside the gene matches: 9. This CDR3 has 15 residues. The CDR3 sequence: CASSVTGAAGQPQHF. The CDR3, as DNA: TGTGCCAGCAGCGTGACAGGGGCGGCAGGTCAGCCCCAGCATTTT.

J is TRBJ2-1 and V is TRBV28; 12 bases are shared with TRBD2. The J segment lost 7 bases and the V segment lost 6 bases, leaving 13 bases of the junction unmatched. Germline V gene lookup returns CDR1 MDHEN and CDR2 SYDVKM. The CDR3 length is 17 residues. The CDR3 DNA is TGTGCCAGCAGCACCCCGGGGCTAGCGGGAGGGTGGAATGAGCAGTTCTTC. Amino acid sequence: CASSTPGLAGGWNEQFF.

The sample holds a few counts of this clone. The chain links TRBV6-1 to TRBJ2-7; D possibly corresponds to TRBD2 (6 bases). Per the germline V gene, CDR1 is MNHNS and CDR2 is SASEGT. V lost 0 bases and J lost 4, with 13 bases in between. This CDR3 spans 15 amino acids. CDR3 nucleotide sequence: TGTGCCAGCAGTGAAGCGAGGGGACTCAAATACGAGCAGTACTTC. Translating it yields CASSEARGLKYEQYF.

This rearrangement joins TRBV9 to TRBJ2-5; 9 nucleotides match TRBD2. Germline-derived CDR1 and CDR2 are SGDLS and YYNGEE. V was clipped by 0 bases and J by 5 bases; unmatched bases: 5. The CDR3 length is 15 residues. CDR3 sequence reads: CASSVERGAEETQYF. The CDR3 DNA follows: TGTGCCAGCAGCGTAGAGCGGGGGGCGGAGGAGACCCAGTACTTC.

The chain carries TRBV30 and TRBJ2-4; D might be TRBD1 (6 bases). This CDR3 has 15 residues. CDR1 is GTSNPN, CDR2 SVGIG, per germline (reference sequence). V gave up 0 bases and J gave up 2 bases, with 11 bases separating them. The CDR3 DNA reads as TGTGCCTGGAGTGTAACAAGGGGGACCAAAAACATTCAGTACTTC. This sequence encodes CAWSVTRGTKNIQYF.

The chain links TRBV15 to TRBJ2-7; D possibly corresponds to TRBD1 (6 bases). V lost 1 base and J lost 0, with 10 bases in between. The CDR3 is made up of 15 amino acids. Germline CDR1 LNHNV, CDR2 YYDKDF (reference sequence). CDR3 bases: TGTGCCACCAGCAGAGGCGGACAGAACTCCTACGAGCAGTACTTC. This gives the protein CATSRGGQNSYEQYF.

This rearrangement joins TRBV7-2 to TRBJ1-5; TRBD1 aligns across 8 bases. V gave up 2 bases and J gave up 6 bases; unmatched junction bases: 12. The CDR3 length is 17 residues. The V gene's germline CDR1 is SGHTA and CDR2 FQGNSA. CDR3 protein: CASSLPPGGEFGQPQHF. The CDR3 DNA reads as TGTGCCAGCAGCTTACCCCCAGGGGGCGAATTCGGTCAGCCCCAGCATTTT.

In this sample, this clone turned up a few times. This chain uses TRBV19 with TRBJ1-5, with 12 positions matching TRBD1. Germline CDR1 and CDR2: LNHDA and SQIVND (reference sequence). This CDR3 is 20 amino acids long. V was pared by 4 bases and J by 4 bases, with 17 bases of the junction left unmatched. Written as DNA, the CDR3 is TGTGCCAGTAGTAGCCCCACCGGGACAGGGGGCACTTTCGAAAATCAGCCCCAGCATTTT. Encoded protein: CASSSPTGTGGTFENQPQHF.

In its sample, this clone was seen once. This chain joins TRBV7-9 and TRBJ2-1; 11 bases align to TRBD2. CDR1 is SEHNR, CDR2 FQNEAQ, per germline (reference sequence). CDR3 size: 16 residues. The J segment lost 7 bases and the V segment lost 5 bases, leaving 10 bases of the junction unmatched. The CDR3 is CASSNRRSGGANEQFF. CDR3 coding DNA: TGTGCCAGCAGCAACCGACGTAGCGGGGGGGCGAATGAGCAGTTCTTC.

This clone was counted between two and nine times. This chain joins TRBV7-3 and TRBJ1-2; the match to TRBD1 covers 8 bases. This CDR3 has 14 residues. V shed 5 bases and J 4 bases; nucleotides not matched to a gene: 6. Germline V gene lookup returns CDR1 SGHTA and CDR2 FQGTGA. As DNA, the CDR3 is TGTGCCAGCAGCCCGGACAGGGCGGTCTATGGCTACACCTTC. Amino acid sequence: CASSPDRAVYGYTF.

The V and J genes are TRBV5-4 and TRBJ2-2; maybe TRBD1 (6 bases). The CDR3 contains 14 residues. Germline V gene lookup returns CDR1 SGHNT and CDR2 YYREEE (reference sequence). The V end was cut by 6 bases, the J end by 0 bases, with 9 bases between. CDR3 protein: CASTTGSNTGELFF. The CDR3 nucleotides read TGTGCCAGCACTACAGGGTCGAACACCGGGGAGCTGTTTTTT.

The CDR3 loop is CASSLNRGPNYGYTF. The CDR3 DNA is TGTGCCAGCAGCTTAAACAGGGGGCCTAACTATGGCTACACCTTC. The V and J genes are TRBV13 and TRBJ1-2; 9 nucleotides align to TRBD1. This CDR3 has 15 amino acids. Germline CDR1 PRHDT, CDR2 FYEKMQ (reference sequence). The V gene end was trimmed by 2 bases and the J gene end by 0 bases; junction bases not matched to a gene: 1.

There are a few counts of this clone. The chain carries TRBV9 and TRBJ2-7; TRBD1 matches 10 bases. V gave up 4 bases and J gave up 5 bases; unmatched junction bases: 9. The CDR3 runs 15 residues. The germline CDR1 and CDR2 sequences are SGDLS and YYNGEE. CDR3 region: CASSPRTGGIHEQYF. CDR3 in DNA: TGTGCCAGCAGCCCACGGACAGGGGGTATCCACGAGCAGTACTTC.

The chain uses TRBV5-4 and TRBJ2-7; the D gene is possibly TRBD2 (5 bases). V was pared by 0 bases and J by 0 bases, with 10 bases between. CDR3 size: 15 residues. Germline V gives CDR1 SGHNT, CDR2 YYREEE (reference sequence). The CDR3 sequence: CASSLEAASSYEQYF. In DNA form, the CDR3 reads TGTGCCAGCAGCTTGGAAGCGGCTAGCTCCTACGAGCAGTACTTC.